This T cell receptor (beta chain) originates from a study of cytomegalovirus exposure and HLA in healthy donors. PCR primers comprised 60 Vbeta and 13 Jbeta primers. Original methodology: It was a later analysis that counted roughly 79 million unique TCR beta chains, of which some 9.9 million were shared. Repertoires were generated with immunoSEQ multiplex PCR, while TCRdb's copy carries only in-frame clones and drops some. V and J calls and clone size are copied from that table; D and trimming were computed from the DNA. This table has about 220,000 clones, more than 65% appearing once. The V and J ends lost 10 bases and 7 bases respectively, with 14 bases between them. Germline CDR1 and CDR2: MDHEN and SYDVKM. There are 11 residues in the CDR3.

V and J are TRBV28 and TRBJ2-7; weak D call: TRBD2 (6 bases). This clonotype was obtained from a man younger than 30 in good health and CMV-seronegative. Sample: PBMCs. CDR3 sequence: CATRETFEQYF. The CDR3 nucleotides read TGTGCCACTCGGGAGACTTTTGAGCAGTACTTC.